The TCR beta chain under discussion was sequenced for a study of CD8 T cells in Susac syndrome. Germline trimming cut 1 base from V and 1 base from J; bases unmatched to any gene: 4. CDR1 and CDR2 (germline): KGHSH, LQKENI. The CDR3 contains 17 residues. The RNA, 0.5 to 1 ug, was put through reverse transcription using random hexamers. Across 54 Vbeta and 13 Jbeta, immunoSEQ multiplex PCR amplified TCR beta CDR3. TCRdb re-called the immunoSEQ multiplex PCR reads through MiXCR, storing one row per CDR3 protein. The profile shows 200,000 or so distinct CDR3 sequences, roughly 94% of them singletons. The receptor's source is a human donor with Susac syndrome. The rearrangement uses TRBV18 and TRBJ1-5, with TRBD1 matching over 10 bases. The sample was CD8+ T cells from PBMCs. Here the CDR3 DNA reads TGTGCCAGCTCACCACAGGGACAGGGGATGAGCAATCAGCCCCAGCATTTT. This sequence encodes CASSPQGQGMSNQPQHF.